This T cell receptor beta chain was obtained from a study of OX40 agonist ivuxolimab in advanced cancers. The overall study: Under the entry rules, prior anti-PD-1, anti-PD-L1 or anti-CTLA-4 therapy was allowed, and around 40% had some.

A word on this clone: Its antigen is unidentified. One end of the junction varies from germline; a read error may be responsible.

Repertoires were generated with immunoSEQ multiplex PCR, while TCRdb's copy carries only in-frame clones and drops some. The table includes some 85,000 clones, 90% to 95% detected once. Overall study results and limits: Average numbers of expanded clones were greater in CD8+ T cells than in CD4+.

Blood got drawn at baseline, again on cycle 4 day 1, and then on cycle 7 day 1. Sequencing was performed on CD4+ or CD8+ T cells sorted from blood, taken in a trial of the OX40 agonist ivuxolimab. The origin of this receptor is an adult with an advanced solid tumor such as melanoma, head and neck, liver or kidney cancer.

In nucleotides, the CDR3 is TGCGCCAGCAGCTTGGATCCTAGAACTAGTGAGCAGCTCTTC. Translation: CASSLDPRTSEQLF. This chain joins TRBV5-1 and TRBJ2-1; possible D gene TRBD2, 5 bases. Germline V gives CDR1 SGHRS, CDR2 YFSETQ. The CDR3 consists of 14 residues. Drawing the rest from reference TRBV5-1 and TRBJ2-1, the complete variable domain is KAGVTQTPRYLIKTRGQQVTLSCSPISGHRSVSWYQQTPGQGLQFLFEYFSETQRNKGNFPGRFSGRQFSNSRSEMNVSTLELGDSALYLCASSLDPRTSEQLFGPGTRLTVL.